These 29 T cell receptor beta chains share one sample of origin, sequenced in a study of T cell responses to AZD1222 COVID-19 vaccine. Using immunoSEQ multiplex PCR, the repertoire was profiled, and TCRdb retains in-frame clones only, with some absent. The data hold around 94,000 clones, with roughly 84% observed a single time. The source material was peripheral blood, sampled on day 0 of AZD1222 vaccination. Receptors originate from an adult in good health.

This clone was recorded only once. The rearrangement joins TRBV6-5 to TRBJ2-1; D unresolved. Germline lookup yields CDR1 MNHEY and CDR2 SVGAGI. With 4 bases removed from V and 2 bases from J, the gap between germline ends came to 12 bases. The CDR3 sequence is 15 residues long. The CDR3 is CASSSSPEAYNEQFF. The CDR3 nucleotides read TGTGCCAGCAGTTCGAGTCCAGAAGCCTACAATGAGCAGTTCTTC.

This clone was observed a few times. The J gene is TRBJ2-3, the V gene TRBV24-1; 10 nucleotides agree with TRBD2. V trimming: 3 bases; J trimming: 6 bases; junction bases outside the gene matches: 11. In germline, CDR1 is KGHDR, CDR2 SFDVKD. The CDR3 is 17 amino acids. The CDR3 sequence: CATSDLKERGGLDTQYF. In DNA, the CDR3 is TGTGCCACCAGTGATCTGAAGGAGCGGGGGGGCCTGGATACGCAGTATTTT.

V gene TRBV6-5 combines with J gene TRBJ2-7; D not resolved. The CDR3 contains 14 residues. V shed 0 bases and J shed 2 bases, with 8 bases lying between them. Per the germline V gene, CDR1 is MNHEY and CDR2 is SVGAGI. CDR3 nucleotide sequence: TGTGCCAGCAGTTACTCGCCAGGCCCCTACGAGCAGTACGTC. Protein: CASSYSPGPYEQYV.

V gene TRBV7-9 combines with J gene TRBJ2-5; 11 bases agree with TRBD2. CDR1 is SEHNR, CDR2 FQNEAQ, per germline (reference sequence). The trim removed 1 base at V and 2 bases at J, leaving 0 bases unmatched. The CDR3 loop spans 15 amino acids. The CDR3 nucleotides are TGTGCCAGCAGCTTAGGGACTAGCGGGCAAGAGACCCAGTACTTC. Amino acid sequence: CASSLGTSGQETQYF.

The genes are TRBV3-1 (or the pseudogene TRBV3-2) and TRBJ1-2; no clear D gene. Trimming took 4 bases from V and 3 from J, leaving 9 bases between them. Germline V gives CDR1 LGHDT, CDR2 YNNKEL (reference sequence). The length of the CDR3 is 13 residues. For the CDR3, the DNA is TGTGCCAGCAGCCCCGGCACCCACTATGGCTACACCTTC. This gives the protein CASSPGTHYGYTF.

This clone was seen many times. The chain is built from TRBV11-3 and TRBJ2-7; 8 nucleotides line up with TRBD1. CDR3 length equals 15 residues. Per the germline V gene, CDR1 is SGHNT and CDR2 is YENEEA. V lost 0 bases and J lost 4; bases outside the gene matches: 5. The CDR3 is CASSLDGQGGYEQYF. The CDR3, as DNA: TGTGCCAGCAGCTTAGATGGACAGGGAGGTTACGAGCAGTACTTC.

Here the CDR3 DNA reads TGTGCCAGCAGTGACCTAGGGAACTATGGCTACACCTTC. It specifies CASSDLGNYGYTF. V and J are TRBV2 and TRBJ1-2, with D unclear. The V gene's germline CDR1 is SNHLY and CDR2 FYNNEI. The germline V and J ends were trimmed by 3 bases and 2 bases, with 7 bases remaining between them. The CDR3 is 13 amino acids.

In its sample, this clone was seen once. The CDR3 loop reads CSTGGSGGLDEQFF. CDR3 bases: TGCAGCACTGGAGGTAGCGGGGGGTTAGATGAGCAGTTCTTC. The chain carries TRBV29-1 and TRBJ2-1, with 10 bases matching TRBD2. The CDR3 runs to 14 residues. V gave up 8 bases and J gave up 8 bases; unmatched junction bases: 12. Germline values: CDR1 SQVTM, CDR2 ANQGSEA.

This clone came up a few times. The rearrangement joins TRBV18 to TRBJ1-1; D is ambiguous. The length of the CDR3 is 12 residues. Deletions cut 3 bases from V and 7 bases from J, with 9 bases between. CDR1 is KGHSH, CDR2 LQKENI, per germline. The CDR3 spells CASSPFGFEAFF. The CDR3 nucleotides are TGTGCCAGCTCACCGTTCGGGTTTGAAGCTTTCTTT.

J is TRBJ2-3 and V is TRBV5-1, with D perhaps being TRBD1 or TRBD2 (6 bases each). The CDR3 length is 14 residues. Germline CDR1 SGHRS, CDR2 YFSETQ. Trimming stripped 5 bases from V and 4 bases from J, with 14 bases between. CDR3 loop: CASSPRGRPDTQYF. The CDR3 region has the DNA TGCGCCAGCAGTCCTCGGGGGCGCCCAGATACGCAGTATTTT.

The CDR3 coding sequence is TGCGCCAGCAGCCCTTCGGGACTTGGCTACACCTTC. It codes for CASSPSGLGYTF. The rearrangement joins TRBV4-1 to TRBJ1-2; D might be TRBD1 (5 bases). V was clipped by 4 bases and J by 7 bases, with 10 bases between them. The CDR3 extends over 12 amino acids. Per germline, CDR1 MGHRA and CDR2 YSYEKL.

This clone was seen only a few times. The chain combines TRBV15 with TRBJ2-6; D might be TRBD1 (5 bases). V lost 5 bases and J 4 bases, leaving 9 bases between the germline ends. This CDR3 is built from 14 residues. Germline values: CDR1 LNHNV, CDR2 YYDKDF (reference sequence). The CDR3 nucleotides are TGTGCCACCAGCGTAGGGGCCGGGGCCAACGTCCTGACTTTC. This translates into CATSVGAGANVLTF.

V and J are TRBV5-4 and TRBJ2-1, with 15 nucleotides matching TRBD2. The ends lost 4 bases at V and 9 bases at J; junction bases unmatched: 11. CDR1 and CDR2 (germline): SGHNT, YYREEE (reference sequence). This CDR3 region has 17 residues. The CDR3, as DNA: TGTGCCAGCAGCCAGCCCGGACTAGCGGGGGGGCGGTCTGAGCAGTTCTTC. It codes for CASSQPGLAGGRSEQFF.

The chain couples TRBV29-1 to TRBJ2-4; D perhaps matches TRBD1 (6 bases). Trimming left V 4 bases short and J 6 bases short, with 13 bases between. The CDR3 has 13 residues. Germline lookup yields CDR1 SQVTM and CDR2 ANQGSEA. Here the CDR3 reads CSVVRGGRNIQYF. CDR3 bases: TGCAGCGTTGTTAGAGGGGGAAGAAACATTCAGTACTTC.

The V call is TRBV19, the J call TRBJ1-1, with 7 bases that match TRBD1. Per germline, CDR1 LNHDA and CDR2 SQIVND (reference sequence). The junction had 13 bases not matched to a gene; V was cut back by 8 bases and J by 4 bases. This CDR3 region has 15 residues. DNA for the CDR3: TGTGCCAGTGACGATTCGGGACAGCTCGCCACTGAAGCTTTCTTT. Translation: CASDDSGQLATEAFF.

This clone has only a few counts. The rearrangement uses TRBV4-2 and TRBJ2-3; perhaps TRBD2 as D (5 bases). Per germline, CDR1 LGHNA and CDR2 YNFKEQ. V gave up 0 bases and J gave up 4 bases, with 14 bases separating them. The CDR3 loop spans 16 amino acids. CDR3 region: CASSQDGTRRSDTQYF. The CDR3 nucleotides are TGTGCCAGCAGCCAAGATGGAACTAGAAGGTCAGATACGCAGTATTTT.

The chain has TRBV28 and TRBJ1-1; tentatively, D is TRBD1 (6 bases). Germline V lookup: CDR1 MDHEN, CDR2 SYDVKM. The V end lost 6 bases, the J end lost 0 bases, and 14 bases lay between the germline ends. This CDR3 region has 15 residues. The CDR3 loop reads CASSLSGTLNTEAFF. The CDR3 DNA is TGTGCCAGCAGCCTTTCTGGGACACTGAACACTGAAGCTTTCTTT.

This chain links TRBV5-1 with TRBJ1-6; 8 positions match TRBD1. From germline, CDR1 is SGHRS and CDR2 YFSETQ. There are 15 residues in the CDR3. Trimming cost V 2 bases and J 10 bases; bases outside gene matches: 8. The CDR3 nucleotides read TGCGCCAGCAGCTTAAGACAGGGGACCGGATCACCCCTCCACTTT. Amino acids: CASSLRQGTGSPLHF.

The V and J genes are TRBV11-2 and TRBJ1-5, with D possibly matching TRBD1 (6 bases). Per germline, CDR1 SGHAT and CDR2 FQNNGV. The CDR3 consists of 14 residues. The V end lost 4 bases, the J end lost 5 bases, and 12 bases lay between the germline ends. Written as DNA, the CDR3 is TGTGCCAGCAGCTCCACAGGGATCCATCAGCCCCAGCATTTT. As protein: CASSSTGIHQPQHF. Full variable domain (outside the CDR3, taken from reference TRBV11-2 and TRBJ1-5): EAGVAQSPRYKIIEKRQSVAFWCNPISGHATLYWYQQILGQGPKLLIQFQNNGVVDDSQLPKDRFSAERLKGVDSTLKIQPAKLEDSAVYLCASSSTGIHQPQHFGDGTRLSIL.

The chain is built from TRBV5-1 and TRBJ2-2; possible D gene TRBD1, 8 bases. This CDR3 contains 14 residues. Germline CDR1 and CDR2: SGHRS and YFSETQ. V lost 7 bases and J lost 8, with 18 bases in between. For the CDR3, the DNA is TGCGCCAGCGGACAGGGAGGGAGCAGGGGGGAGCTGTTTTTT. It is translated as CASGQGGSRGELFF.

CDR3 region: CASSFPQRDLLNEQFF. The CDR3 bases are TGTGCCAGCAGCTTCCCGCAGCGGGACTTGCTCAATGAGCAGTTCTTC. This chain joins TRBV7-2 and TRBJ2-1, with 7 bases aligning to TRBD2. With 3 bases clipped from V and 6 bases from J, the junction kept 11 bases outside the gene matches. The CDR3 runs to 16 residues. CDR1 and CDR2 (germline): SGHTA, FQGNSA.

V is TRBV19 and J is TRBJ1-5; the match to TRBD1 covers 10 bases. The CDR3 is 14 residues long. The V gene's germline CDR1 is LNHDA and CDR2 SQIVND (reference sequence). The trim removed 8 bases at V and 6 bases at J, leaving 7 bases unmatched. DNA of the CDR3: TGTGCCAGTGGGGGGGGACAGGGGAGTCAGCCCCAGCATTTT. The encoded protein is CASGGGQGSQPQHF.

In its sample, this clone was seen a few times. The rearrangement joins TRBV7-6 to TRBJ2-7; the D gene could be TRBD1 or TRBD2 (5 bases each). The CDR3 spans 14 residues. V dropped 5 bases and J dropped 0 bases, with 11 bases sitting between them. Germline CDR1 and CDR2: SGHVS and FNYEAQ. The CDR3 DNA sequence: TGTGCCAGCAGCCCGAGGGGTAGCTCCTACGAGCAGTACTTC. It specifies CASSPRGSSYEQYF. The complete variable domain, with remaining parts taken from reference TRBV7-6 and TRBJ2-7, reads GAGVSQSPRYKVTKRGQDVALRCDPISGHVSLYWYRQALGQGPEFLTYFNYEAQQDKSGLPNDRFSAERPEGSISTLTIQRTEQRDSAMYRCASSPRGSSYEQYFGPGTRLTVT.

The J gene is TRBJ2-7, the V gene TRBV7-9; perhaps TRBD2 as D (5 bases). V lost 4 bases, J lost 0 bases, and 13 bases lay in between. This CDR3 contains 15 residues. Germline-derived CDR1 and CDR2 are SEHNR and FQNEAQ (reference sequence). CDR3 loop: CASSWRSGSSYEQYF. The CDR3 DNA reads as TGTGCCAGCAGCTGGAGGTCGGGGAGCTCCTACGAGCAGTACTTC.

The rearrangement uses TRBV11-3 and TRBJ1-1, with D perhaps matching TRBD1 (6 bases). This CDR3 is 13 amino acids long. V was trimmed by 2 bases and J by 3 bases, leaving 7 bases between them. Germline assignment: CDR1 SGHNT and CDR2 YENEEA. In nucleotides, the CDR3 is TGTGCCAGCAGCTTAAACAGGGACACTGAAGCTTTCTTT. Amino acids: CASSLNRDTEAFF.

V and J are TRBV18 and TRBJ1-5; 10 positions match TRBD1. The V gene's germline CDR1 is KGHSH and CDR2 LQKENI. The V gene end was trimmed by 3 bases and the J gene end by 7 bases; junction bases not matched to a gene: 3. This CDR3 has 14 amino acids. CDR3 residues: CASSPDRGEQPQHF. The CDR3 DNA is TGTGCCAGCTCACCGGACAGGGGGGAACAGCCCCAGCATTTT.

CDR3: CASSLAVLAGTDTQYF. The CDR3 DNA follows: TGTGCCAGCAGCTTGGCCGTCTTAGCGGGGACAGATACGCAGTATTTT. The J gene is TRBJ2-3, the V gene TRBV5-5; 8 bases agree with TRBD2. J lost 3 bases, V lost 0 bases, and 6 bases had no gene match. The germline V gene encodes CDR1 SGHKS and CDR2 YYEKEE (reference sequence). This CDR3 contains 16 residues.

The chain recombines TRBV15 with TRBJ1-2; TRBD1 might be the D (5 bases). CDR3 size: 14 residues. V was clipped by 5 bases and J by 3 bases, with 13 bases between them. Germline lookup yields CDR1 LNHNV and CDR2 YYDKDF (reference sequence). This CDR3 is CATSVGQLYYGYTF. As DNA, the CDR3 is TGTGCCACCAGCGTCGGACAACTATACTATGGCTACACCTTC.

This clone was counted between two and nine times. CDR3: CASTQRGGTNEKLFF. The CDR3 nucleotides read TGTGCCAGCACCCAGCGGGGGGGCACTAATGAAAAACTGTTTTTT. V usage is TRBV6-5 and J usage is TRBJ1-4, with D possibly TRBD1 on 6 matching bases. The CDR3 is 15 residues long. Looked up from germline, CDR1 is MNHEY and CDR2 is SVGAGI. The ends were cut back, 7 bases at V and 2 bases at J, with 14 bases in the middle.